This TCR beta chain was identified during a study of blood T cell repertoires in COVID-19. Looking at the study overall: Both acute and convalescent COVID-19 samples were obtained from the United States, Italy and Spain.

The table lists this clone with a few counts. Clones were read by immunoSEQ multiplex PCR, and TCRdb kept only the in-frame ones, dropping some. The table has about 250,000 clones, roughly 88% seen once. It was during active infection that Seattle patients were enrolled and then longitudinally followed. This sequence originates from a woman aged 25 to 39 with COVID-19, enrolled during active disease. Source material: peripheral blood.

The CDR3 is CASSSYADTLNTEAFF. The CDR3 DNA follows: TGTGCCAGCAGTTCCTACGCGGACACCTTGAACACTGAAGCTTTCTTT. The V gene is TRBV6-6, the J gene TRBJ1-1, with TRBD1 as a possible D gene (5 bases). Germline V lookup: CDR1 MNHNY, CDR2 SVGAGI (reference sequence). This CDR3 region has 16 residues. The ends were cut back, 4 bases at V and 0 bases at J, with 15 bases in the middle.